Following are 22 T cell receptor beta chains from one sample sequenced in a study of shared clonotypes between healthy human individuals (dated by TCRdb to about 2020). The method was the immunoSEQ multiplex PCR assay. Entries here come from immuneACCESS through TCRdb and include only in-frame sequences with V and J called. Some clones fail to appear in such tables; in the studies checked, an unresolved V gene covers under half of the shortfall, and the cause of the remainder is unknown. Here the sample has about 550,000 clones; 95% to 96% occur a single time. Together, the top ten hold less than 0.13% of the sample. For the CD8 naive samples, CD45RO-negative cells were positively selected for CCR7, yielding a CD45RA+CCR7+ population from which TemRA cells were excluded. The source material was naive CD8+ T cells sorted from blood. The cell subset or site label here, explained by the study, means: CD45RA+CCR7+. The receptors derive from a woman under 40 in good health.

The rearrangement joins TRBV7-9 to TRBJ2-7; D unresolved. This CDR3 is 12 amino acids long. CDR1 and CDR2 from the germline V gene are SEHNR and FQNEAQ (reference sequence). Trimming took 5 bases from V and 2 from J, leaving 7 bases between them. CDR3 DNA sequence: TGTGCCAGCAGCCCCCCCACCTACGAGCAGTACTTC. This sequence encodes CASSPPTYEQYF. Based on the CDR3 plus reference TRBV7-9 and TRBJ2-7, the full variable domain is DTGVSQNPRHKITKRGQNVTFRCDPISEHNRLYWYRQTLGQGPEFLTYFQNEAQLEKSRLLSDRFSAERPKGSFSTLEIQRTEQGDSAMYLCASSPPTYEQYFGPGTRLTVT.

The chain couples TRBV27 to TRBJ2-5; no definite D call. V gave up 4 bases and J gave up 5 bases, with 11 bases separating them. The CDR3 spans 13 residues. Germline CDR1 is MNHEY and CDR2 is SMNVEV (reference sequence). This chain's CDR3 is CASSYRLGETQYF. In DNA form, the CDR3 reads TGTGCCAGCAGTTATCGACTTGGGGAGACCCAGTACTTC.

V is TRBV4-1 and J is TRBJ2-3; D is unresolved. Germline CDR1 MGHRA, CDR2 YSYEKL. V shed 0 bases and J shed 5 bases, with 3 bases lying between them. The CDR3 is 12 residues long. The CDR3 region has the DNA TGCGCCAGCAGCCAAGATGGAGATACGCAGTATTTT. As protein: CASSQDGDTQYF.

As to this clone: Other DNA sequences from this sample encode an identical CDR3 as well. This rearrangement joins TRBV9 to TRBJ1-1; D possibly corresponds to TRBD1 (6 bases). The CDR3 contains 14 residues. V was shortened by 0 bases and J by 4 bases, with 10 bases between the two germline ends. The germline V gene encodes CDR1 SGDLS and CDR2 YYNGEE. The CDR3 coding sequence is TGTGCCAGCAGCGTAGGGGGGCTGGGCACTGAAGCTTTCTTT. This translates into CASSVGGLGTEAFF.

The chain employs TRBV5-1 and TRBJ2-5, with a possible D match to TRBD2 (5 bases). There are 17 residues in the CDR3. V shed 3 bases and J shed 4 bases, with 22 bases lying between them. Germline loops: CDR1 SGHRS, CDR2 YFSETQ. Here the CDR3 DNA reads TGCGCCAGCAGCTCAGGTGACGGGGTAGCCGGGTTAGAGACCCAGTACTTC. Protein: CASSSGDGVAGLETQYF.

The chain uses TRBV6-5 and TRBJ2-7; D not certain. V shed 9 bases and J shed 0 bases, with 15 bases lying between them. CDR3 size: 14 residues. The germline gives CDR1 MNHEY, CDR2 SVGAGI. The CDR3 region is CASQFGESSYEQYF. The CDR3 region has the DNA TGTGCCAGTCAATTCGGAGAGAGCTCCTACGAGCAGTACTTC.

The chain is built from TRBV7-9 and TRBJ2-3, with 12 positions matching TRBD2. V was clipped by 4 bases and J by 0 bases; unmatched bases: 11. The germline CDR1 and CDR2 sequences are SEHNR and FQNEAQ (reference sequence). This CDR3 has 19 amino acids. CDR3 amino acids: CASSSSTSGRGLSTDTQYF. Here the CDR3 DNA reads TGTGCCAGCAGCTCGTCGACTAGCGGGAGAGGTCTTAGCACAGATACGCAGTATTTT.

This clone showed up just once. The chain links TRBV9 to TRBJ1-1; no clear D gene. The V gene lost 4 bases and the J gene lost 7 bases, with 14 bases spanning the gap. This CDR3 spans 13 amino acids. The germline V gene has CDR1 SGDLS and CDR2 YYNGEE. DNA of the CDR3: TGTGCCAGCAGCCCTCCCTTGACCAGTGAAGCTTTCTTT. This encodes CASSPPLTSEAFF.

The V gene is TRBV6-5, the J gene TRBJ2-1, with 11 bases fitting TRBD2. CDR1 MNHEY and CDR2 SVGAGI come from the germline V gene. The V gene end was trimmed by 6 bases and the J gene end by 9 bases; junction bases not matched to a gene: 7. The CDR3 covers 14 residues. CDR3 sequence: CASRELAGVFEQFF. The CDR3 DNA reads as TGTGCCAGCAGGGAACTAGCGGGAGTTTTTGAGCAGTTCTTC.

The genes are TRBV19 and TRBJ2-2; D perhaps matches TRBD2 (6 bases). V lost 3 bases, J lost 3 bases, and 11 bases lay in between. Germline assignment: CDR1 LNHDA and CDR2 SQIVND (reference sequence). This CDR3 is 15 amino acids long. CDR3: CASSIGGTYTGELFF. CDR3 nucleotide sequence: TGTGCCAGTAGTATTGGCGGGACCTACACCGGGGAGCTGTTTTTT.

This chain uses TRBV7-8 with TRBJ2-5; 11 bases match TRBD2. The CDR3 totals 16 residues. Germline lookup yields CDR1 SGHVS and CDR2 FQNEAQ. J was trimmed by 4 bases and V by 10 bases; bases with no gene match: 14. The CDR3 DNA follows: TGTGCCATAGAGGGTCTAGCGGGAGGAAAAACAGAGACCCAGTACTTC. Encoded protein: CAIEGLAGGKTETQYF.

The V and J genes are TRBV9 and TRBJ2-1; 10 bases agree with TRBD2. CDR3 size: 16 residues. V was pared by 0 bases and J by 6 bases, with 6 bases of the junction left unmatched. Germline CDR1 reads SGDLS; CDR2 reads YYNGEE. Here the CDR3 reads CASSVALLAGANEQFF. The CDR3 region has the DNA TGTGCCAGCAGCGTAGCTCTGCTAGCGGGAGCCAATGAGCAGTTCTTC.

This clone showed up just once. The CDR3 sequence: CASSLQAGGAYNEQFF. The CDR3 nucleotides read TGTGCCAGCAGCTTGCAGGCGGGGGGAGCCTACAATGAGCAGTTCTTC. V and J are TRBV5-4 and TRBJ2-1, with 8 nucleotides matching TRBD2. Germline values: CDR1 SGHNT, CDR2 YYREEE (reference sequence). With V trimmed by 1 base and J by 2 bases, 5 bases remained unmatched. The CDR3 loop spans 16 amino acids.

The rearrangement joins TRBV9 to TRBJ2-2; tentative D call: TRBD1 (6 bases). Germline CDR1 SGDLS, CDR2 YYNGEE. The CDR3 is made up of 16 amino acids. Between the trimmed V and J ends, which lost 4 bases and 6 bases, there was a span of 19 bases. DNA for the CDR3: TGTGCCAGCAGCCCTCCAACCAGGGGTGGCGCCGGGGAGCTGTTTTTT. It is translated as CASSPPTRGGAGELFF. Drawing the rest from reference TRBV9 and TRBJ2-2, the complete variable domain is DSGVTQTPKHLITATGQRVTLRCSPRSGDLSVYWYQQSLDQGLQFLIQYYNGEERAKGNILERFSAQQFPDLHSELNLSSLELGDSALYFCASSPPTRGGAGELFFGEGSRLTVL.

This clone was counted once. V and J are TRBV27 and TRBJ1-1, with 9 bases identical to TRBD1. V was clipped by 5 bases and J by 1 base; unmatched bases: 5. The CDR3 loop spans 15 amino acids. Germline V gene sequence: CDR1 MNHEY, CDR2 SMNVEV (reference sequence). In DNA, the CDR3 is TGTGCCAGCAGTCCCGGGACAGGGACGAACACTGAAGCTTTCTTT. It translates to CASSPGTGTNTEAFF.

The J gene is TRBJ1-5, the V gene TRBV9; D is ambiguous. The CDR3 has 14 amino acids. Germline V gene sequence: CDR1 SGDLS, CDR2 YYNGEE. V lost 3 bases and J 5 bases, leaving 12 bases between the germline ends. CDR3 in amino acids: CASSAGDPDQPQHF. In DNA form, the CDR3 reads TGTGCCAGCAGCGCTGGGGATCCGGATCAGCCCCAGCATTTT.

The V and J genes are TRBV28 and TRBJ2-3; 11 nucleotides match TRBD2. Germline V gene lookup returns CDR1 MDHEN and CDR2 SYDVKM. CDR3 length equals 14 residues. V dropped 6 bases and J dropped 5; count of bases not matched to a gene: 4. For the CDR3, the DNA is TGTGCCAGCAGACTAGCGGGAGAAGGAGATACGCAGTATTTT. It is translated as CASRLAGEGDTQYF. Variable domain in full (rest from reference TRBV28 and TRBJ2-3): DVKVTQSSRYLVKRTGEKVFLECVQDMDHENMFWYRQDPGLGLRLIYFSYDVKMKEKGDIPEGYSVSREKKERFSLILESASTNQTSMYLCASRLAGEGDTQYFGPGTRLTVL.

This rearrangement joins TRBV19 to TRBJ1-2, with TRBD1 matching 7 bases. Germline trimming cut 1 base from V and 5 bases from J; bases unmatched to any gene: 7. CDR3 length equals 15 residues. In germline, CDR1 is LNHDA, CDR2 SQIVND (reference sequence). This chain's CDR3 is CASSIGTGVGYGYTF. The CDR3 coding sequence is TGTGCCAGTAGTATAGGTACAGGGGTTGGATATGGCTACACCTTC.

This chain joins TRBV4-1 and TRBJ1-1; 10 nucleotides match TRBD1. The CDR3 covers 14 residues. Trimming at V came to 4 bases and at J to 3 bases, leaving 2 bases not matched to a gene. The V gene's germline CDR1 is MGHRA and CDR2 YSYEKL. The CDR3 DNA reads as TGCGCCAGCAGCCCGGGACAGGGGTACACTGAAGCTTTCTTT. Amino acid sequence: CASSPGQGYTEAFF.

The J gene is TRBJ1-5, the V gene TRBV6-6; weak D call: TRBD1 (6 bases). The CDR3 extends over 15 amino acids. From germline, CDR1 is MNHNY and CDR2 SVGAGI (reference sequence). V lost 6 bases and J 4 bases, leaving 16 bases between the germline ends. The CDR3 loop reads CASRPDGQQNQPQHF. The CDR3 nucleotides are TGTGCCAGCAGACCGGATGGACAGCAGAATCAGCCCCAGCATTTT.

This clone was picked up one time. The V gene is TRBV5-4, the J gene TRBJ2-2, with D unclear. The V gene's germline CDR1 is SGHNT and CDR2 YYREEE (reference sequence). The CDR3 runs 13 residues. V was pared by 0 bases and J by 1 base, with 1 base between. CDR3 in amino acids: CASSLGNTGELFF. CDR3 coding DNA: TGTGCCAGCAGCTTGGGGAACACCGGGGAGCTGTTTTTT. Filled out from reference TRBV5-4 and TRBJ2-2, the complete variable domain reads ETGVTQSPTHLIKTRGQQVTLRCSSQSGHNTVSWYQQALGQGPQFIFQYYREEENGRGNFPPRFSGLQFPNYSSELNVNALELDDSALYLCASSLGNTGELFFGEGSRLTVL.

V is TRBV27 and J is TRBJ2-7; D possibly matches TRBD1 or TRBD2 (5 bases each). The CDR3 totals 16 residues. V lost 5 bases and J 0 bases, leaving 17 bases between the germline ends. Germline CDR1 MNHEY, CDR2 SMNVEV (reference sequence). The CDR3: CASSPSRGPTSYEQYF. Here the CDR3 DNA reads TGTGCCAGCAGTCCATCTCGGGGACCCACCTCCTACGAGCAGTACTTC.